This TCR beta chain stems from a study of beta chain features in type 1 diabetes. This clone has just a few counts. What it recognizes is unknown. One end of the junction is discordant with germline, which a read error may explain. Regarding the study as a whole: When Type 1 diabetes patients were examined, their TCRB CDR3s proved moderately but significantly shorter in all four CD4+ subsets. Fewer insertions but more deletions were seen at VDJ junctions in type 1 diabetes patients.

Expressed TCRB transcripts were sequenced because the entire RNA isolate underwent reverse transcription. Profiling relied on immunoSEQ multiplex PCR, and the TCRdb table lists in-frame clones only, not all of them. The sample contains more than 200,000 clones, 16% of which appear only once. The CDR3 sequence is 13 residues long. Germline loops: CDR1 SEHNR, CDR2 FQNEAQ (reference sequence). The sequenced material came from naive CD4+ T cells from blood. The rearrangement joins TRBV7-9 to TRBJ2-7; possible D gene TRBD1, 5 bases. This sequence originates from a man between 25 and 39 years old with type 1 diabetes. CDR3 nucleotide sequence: TGTGCCAGCAGCACTGGGGCGGACGGAAACGAGCACTTC. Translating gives CASSTGADGNEHF.